This is a list of T cell receptor beta chains from one sample in a study of T cells in Graves' hyperthyroidism and ophthalmopathy. TCRdb used MiXCR to reprocess the multiplex PCR reads, holding one entry per CDR3 protein. The sample yields fewer than 110,000 distinct CDR3 sequences, around 50% seen once. Sequenced sample: blood. The receptors shown here come from a man in his forties with Graves' hyperthyroidism. Both conserved end residues are part of each CDR3. Fields, in order: clone size, J gene, V gene, D gene, CDR3 protein, CDR3 DNA. D genes are given only for firm matches. Part of the rows lack a size; the others show once, few, many or a class for expanded clones.

many,TRBJ2-7,TRBV12-3/TRBV12-4,-,CASSSTGVLLDEQYF,TGTGCCAGCAGTTCCACGGGAGTGCTTTTGGACGAGCAGTACTTC
-,TRBJ2-7,TRBV2,TRBD2,CASSETSGSSYEQYF,TGTGCCAGCAGTGAGACTAGCGGGAGCTCCTACGAGCAGTACTTC
-,TRBJ1-1,TRBV20-1,-,CSARESTEAFF,TGCAGTGCTAGAGAGAGCACTGAAGCTTTCTTT
-,TRBJ2-3,TRBV29-1,-,CSVGARDTQYF,TGCAGCGTGGGGGCGCGAGATACGCAGTATTTT
-,TRBJ1-2,TRBV2,TRBD1,CASLGTGGCGHTF,TGTGCCAGCTTGGGGACAGGGGGCTGTGGCCACACCTTC
-,TRBJ2-6,TRBV5-1,TRBD1,CASSQPTGGGLSGANVLTF,TGCGCCAGCAGCCAACCGACAGGGGGGGGACTCTCTGGGGCCAACGTCCTGACTTTC
many,TRBJ2-7,TRBV6-5,TRBD1,CASRGQLYEQYF,TGTGCCAGCAGGGGACAGCTTTACGAGCAGTACTTC
few,TRBJ2-3,TRBV5-4,TRBD1,CASSTLFTLGQGLDTQYF,TGTGCCAGCAGTACGTTATTTACCCTGGGACAGGGTCTAGATACGCAGTATTTT
once,TRBJ1-3,TRBV7-6,-,CASSLGLVESGNTIYF,TGTGCCAGCAGCTTGGGACTGGTAGAATCTGGAAACACCATATATTTT
many,TRBJ2-1,TRBV6-6,TRBD2,CASRVPVEREGQEEQFF,TGTGCCAGCAGGGTGCCTGTCGAGCGGGAGGGCCAGGAGGAGCAGTTCTTC
many,TRBJ1-4,TRBV12-3/TRBV12-4,-,CASSRDINEKLFF,TGTGCCAGCAGTCGGGACATCAATGAAAAACTGTTTTTT
many,TRBJ1-3,TRBV15,-,CATSRGGLEGNTIYF,TGTGCCACCAGCAGAGGCGGTTTGGAGGGAAACACCATATATTTT
many,TRBJ2-1,TRBV10-1,TRBD2,CASSTGTSGRARNEQFF,TGCGCCAGCAGCACCGGGACTAGCGGGAGGGCCCGGAATGAGCAGTTCTTC
once,TRBJ2-5,TRBV7-2,TRBD2,CASSGGLAGETQYF,TGTGCCAGCAGCGGGGGACTAGCGGGAGAGACCCAGTACTTC
-,TRBJ1-1,TRBV7-9,-,CASSLGTNTGAFF,TGTGCCAGCAGCTTAGGGACGAACACAGGAGCTTTCTTT
-,TRBJ2-3,TRBV29-1,TRBD2,CSVDLAGSTDTQYF,TGCAGCGTTGATCTAGCGGGGAGCACAGATACGCAGTATTTT